This TCR beta chain stems from a study of metastatic and nonmetastatic thyroid tumors. This clone appeared many times. CDR1 SGHTA and CDR2 FQGTGA come from the germline V gene. V lost 3 bases and J lost 7, with 7 bases in between. This CDR3 comprises 13 residues. Among the patients, none had received any treatment before thyroid surgery. Original processing notes: What underpinned the distant-metastasis classifier for papillary thyroid cancer was the set of CDR3 differences across clinicopathological groups. TCRdb re-called clones via MiXCR from the PCR reads. The V and J calls and clone size come from TCRdb's table, not from the authors' own analysis. The sample comprises 9,000 to 10,000 clones, 11% of which are singletons, and more than 6.5% rests with the top ten.

The origin of this receptor is a female donor with papillary thyroid cancer or a benign thyroid nodule (not recorded which). Some clones in this sample may be carry-over from other donors' samples. The chain joins TRBV7-3 to TRBJ1-6, with a weak D call TRBD1 (5 bases). Sequencing was done on a sample of tumor tissue. Here the CDR3 DNA reads TGTGCCAGCAGCTTTGGGGGAAATTCACCCCTCCACTTT. Residues: CASSFGGNSPLHF.